This T cell receptor (beta chain) is drawn from a study of cytomegalovirus exposure and HLA in healthy donors. The PCR made use of 60 Vbeta and 13 Jbeta primers. Clones were sequenced by immunoSEQ multiplex PCR, and TCRdb holds only the in-frame ones, with some missing. Of approximately 200,000 clones detected, 84% appear once; the ten largest clones hold around 0.25%. The clonotype originates from a boy younger than 18 in good health and CMV-seronegative. The source material was PBMCs.

The CDR3 loop is CAWSPTVVPQRNQPQHF. CDR3 nucleotides: TGTGCCTGGAGCCCGACGGTGGTTCCACAGAGAAATCAGCCCCAGCATTTT. The genes are TRBV30 and TRBJ1-5; D uncertain. Per the germline V gene, CDR1 is GTSNPN and CDR2 is SVGIG (reference sequence). The germline V and J ends were trimmed by 3 bases and 4 bases, with 22 bases remaining between them. CDR3 size: 17 residues.